This TCR beta chain came from a study of blood T cell repertoires in COVID-19. Study summary: COVID-19 samples, acute and convalescent, were from the United States, Italy and Spain.

TCRdb keeps only in-frame clones here, not all; method: immunoSEQ multiplex PCR. The sample lists a few hundred thousand clones, 75% to 90% occurring once. Germline trimming cut 5 bases from V and 5 bases from J; bases unmatched to any gene: 2. Per germline, CDR1 SNHLY and CDR2 FYNNEI. This CDR3 is 14 amino acids long. In Seattle, patients joined the study during active infection and were tracked longitudinally. The chain employs TRBV2 and TRBJ2-5; 13 positions match TRBD2. Sequencing was carried out using peripheral blood. This sequence originates from a woman aged 45 to 65 with COVID-19, enrolled during active disease. CDR3 protein: CASSLTSGRETQYF. The CDR3 DNA reads TGTGCCAGCAGTCTGACTAGCGGGAGGGAGACCCAGTACTTC.